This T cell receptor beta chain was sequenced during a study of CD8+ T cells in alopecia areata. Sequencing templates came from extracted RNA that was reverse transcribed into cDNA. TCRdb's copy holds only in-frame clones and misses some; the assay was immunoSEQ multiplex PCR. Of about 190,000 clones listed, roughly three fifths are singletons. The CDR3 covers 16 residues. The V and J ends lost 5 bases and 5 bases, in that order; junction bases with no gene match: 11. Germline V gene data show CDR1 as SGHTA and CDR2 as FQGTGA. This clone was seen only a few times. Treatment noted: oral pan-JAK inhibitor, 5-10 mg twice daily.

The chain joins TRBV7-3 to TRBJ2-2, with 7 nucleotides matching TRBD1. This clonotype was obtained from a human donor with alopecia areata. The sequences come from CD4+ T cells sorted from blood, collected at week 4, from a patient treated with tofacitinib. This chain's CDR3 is CASSPQTGYGTGELFF. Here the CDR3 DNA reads TGTGCCAGCAGCCCCCAGACAGGGTACGGGACCGGGGAGCTGTTTTTT. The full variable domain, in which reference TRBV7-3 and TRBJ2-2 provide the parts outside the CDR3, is GAGVSQTPSNKVTEKGKYVELRCDPISGHTALYWYRQSLGQGPEFLIYFQGTGAADDSGLPNDRFFAVRPEGSVSTLKIQRTERGDSAVYLCASSPQTGYGTGELFFGEGSRLTVL.